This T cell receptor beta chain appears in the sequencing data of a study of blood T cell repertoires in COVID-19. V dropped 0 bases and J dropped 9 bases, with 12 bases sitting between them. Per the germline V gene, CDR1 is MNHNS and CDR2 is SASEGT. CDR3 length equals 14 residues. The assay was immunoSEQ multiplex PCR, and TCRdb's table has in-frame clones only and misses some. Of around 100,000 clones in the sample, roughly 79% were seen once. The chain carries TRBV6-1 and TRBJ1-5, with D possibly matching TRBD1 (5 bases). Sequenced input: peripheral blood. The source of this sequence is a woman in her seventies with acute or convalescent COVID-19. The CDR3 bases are TGTGCCAGCAGTGAAGCCCGCAGGGAAAGGCCCCAGCATTTT. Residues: CASSEARRERPQHF.